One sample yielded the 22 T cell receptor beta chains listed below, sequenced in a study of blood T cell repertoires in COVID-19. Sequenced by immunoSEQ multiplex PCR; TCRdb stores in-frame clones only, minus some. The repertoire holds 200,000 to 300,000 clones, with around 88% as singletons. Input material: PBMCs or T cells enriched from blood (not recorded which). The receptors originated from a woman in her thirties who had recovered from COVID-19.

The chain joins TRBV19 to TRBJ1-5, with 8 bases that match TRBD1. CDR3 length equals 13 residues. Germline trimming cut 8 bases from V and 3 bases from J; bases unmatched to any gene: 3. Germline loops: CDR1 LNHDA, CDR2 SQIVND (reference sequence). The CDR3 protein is CASADRDNQPQHF. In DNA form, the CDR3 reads TGTGCCAGTGCGGACAGGGACAATCAGCCCCAGCATTTT. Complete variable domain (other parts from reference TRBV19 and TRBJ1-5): DGGITQSPKYLFRKEGQNVTLSCEQNLNHDAMYWYRQDPGQGLRLIYYSQIVNDFQKGDIAEGYSVSREKKESFPLTVTSAQKNPTAFYLCASADRDNQPQHFGDGTRLSIL.

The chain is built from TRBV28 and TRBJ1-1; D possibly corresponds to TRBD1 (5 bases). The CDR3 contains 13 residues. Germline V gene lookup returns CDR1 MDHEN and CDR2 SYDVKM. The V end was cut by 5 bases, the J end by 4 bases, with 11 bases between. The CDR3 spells CASSRAGPTEAFF. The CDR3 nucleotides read TGTGCCAGCAGTCGGGCGGGACCCACTGAAGCTTTCTTT.

This CDR3 reads CAWSVRVHRGTEAFF. In DNA form, the CDR3 reads TGTGCCTGGAGTGTAAGGGTGCACCGGGGCACTGAAGCTTTCTTT. This chain joins TRBV30 and TRBJ1-1; no definite D call. The germline V gene has CDR1 GTSNPN and CDR2 SVGIG (reference sequence). Deletions cut 0 bases from V and 4 bases from J, with 15 bases between. CDR3 length: 15 residues. Full variable domain (rest looked up from reference TRBV30 and TRBJ1-1): SQTIHQWPATLVQPVGSPLSLECTVEGTSNPNLYWYRQAAGRGLQLLFYSVGIGQISSEVPQNLSASRPQDRQFILSSKKLLLSDSGFYLCAWSVRVHRGTEAFFGQGTRLTVV.

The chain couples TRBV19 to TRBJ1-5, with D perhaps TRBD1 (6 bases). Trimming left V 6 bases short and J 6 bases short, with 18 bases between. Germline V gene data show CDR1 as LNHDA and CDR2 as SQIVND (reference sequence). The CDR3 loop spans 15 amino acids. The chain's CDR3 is CASSSTGGAGQPQHF. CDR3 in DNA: TGTGCCAGTAGCTCTACTGGGGGCGCGGGTCAGCCCCAGCATTTT.

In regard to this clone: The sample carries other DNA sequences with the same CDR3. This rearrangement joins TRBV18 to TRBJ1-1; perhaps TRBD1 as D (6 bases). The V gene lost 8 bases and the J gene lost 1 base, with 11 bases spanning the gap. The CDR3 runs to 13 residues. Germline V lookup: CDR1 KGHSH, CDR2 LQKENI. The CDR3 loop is CASVGQPNTEAFF. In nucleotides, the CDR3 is TGTGCCAGCGTCGGACAGCCGAACACTGAAGCTTTCTTT.

The CDR3 here is CAGGVFDTEAFF. The CDR3 region has the DNA TGTGCCGGGGGGGTATTTGACACTGAAGCTTTCTTT. V usage is TRBV7-9 and J usage is TRBJ1-1; TRBD1 is a possible D gene (5 bases). Germline CDR1 SEHNR, CDR2 FQNEAQ (reference sequence). V lost 11 bases to trimming and J lost 3 bases, with 13 bases between them. The CDR3 loop spans 12 amino acids.

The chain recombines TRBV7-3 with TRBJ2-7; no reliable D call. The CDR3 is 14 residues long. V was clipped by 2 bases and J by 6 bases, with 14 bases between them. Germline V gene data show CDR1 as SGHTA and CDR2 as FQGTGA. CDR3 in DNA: TGTGCCAGCAGCTTAGACCCAAACCAGCGCGAGCAGTACTTC. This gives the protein CASSLDPNQREQYF.

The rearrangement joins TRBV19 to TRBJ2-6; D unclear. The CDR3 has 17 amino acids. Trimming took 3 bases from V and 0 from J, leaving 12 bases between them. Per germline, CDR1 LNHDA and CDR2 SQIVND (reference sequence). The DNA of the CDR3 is TGTGCCAGTAGTATTCCTCCCAGTAACTCTGGGGCCAACGTCCTGACTTTC. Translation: CASSIPPSNSGANVLTF.

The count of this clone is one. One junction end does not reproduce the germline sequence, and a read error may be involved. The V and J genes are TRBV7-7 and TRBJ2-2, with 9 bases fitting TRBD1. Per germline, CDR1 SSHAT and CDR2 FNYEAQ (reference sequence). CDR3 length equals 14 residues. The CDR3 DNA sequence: TGTGCTAGCAGCTTAGGGACAGGGCCCGAGGAGCTGTTTTTT. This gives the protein CASSLGTGPEELFF.

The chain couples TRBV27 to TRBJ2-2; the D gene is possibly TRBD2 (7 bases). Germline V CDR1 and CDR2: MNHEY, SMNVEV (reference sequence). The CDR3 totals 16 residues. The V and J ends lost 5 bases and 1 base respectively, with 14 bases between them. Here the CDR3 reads CASSPRGGWNTGELFF. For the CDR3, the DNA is TGTGCCAGCAGTCCCAGGGGAGGGTGGAACACCGGGGAGCTGTTTTTT.

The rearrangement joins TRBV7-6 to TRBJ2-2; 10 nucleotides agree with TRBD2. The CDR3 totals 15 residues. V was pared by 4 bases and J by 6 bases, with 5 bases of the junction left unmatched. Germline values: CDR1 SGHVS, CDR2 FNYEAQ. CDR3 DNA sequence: TGTGCCAGCAGCTCTAGCGGGGGAGGGTCCGGGGAGCTGTTTTTT. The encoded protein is CASSSSGGGSGELFF.

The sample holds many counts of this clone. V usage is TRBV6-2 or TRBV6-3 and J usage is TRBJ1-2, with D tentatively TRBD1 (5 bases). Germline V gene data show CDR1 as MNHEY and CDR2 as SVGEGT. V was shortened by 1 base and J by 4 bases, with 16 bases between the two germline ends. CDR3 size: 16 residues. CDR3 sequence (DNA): TGTGCCAGCAGTTACTTACAGCGGGGGGACGCCTATGGCTACACCTTC. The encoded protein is CASSYLQRGDAYGYTF.

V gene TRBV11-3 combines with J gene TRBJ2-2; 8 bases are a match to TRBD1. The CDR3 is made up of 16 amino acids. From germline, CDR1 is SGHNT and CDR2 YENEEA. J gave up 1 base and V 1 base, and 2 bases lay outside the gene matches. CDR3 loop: CASSLADRVNTGELFF. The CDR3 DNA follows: TGTGCCAGCAGCTTAGCGGACAGGGTGAACACCGGGGAGCTGTTTTTT.

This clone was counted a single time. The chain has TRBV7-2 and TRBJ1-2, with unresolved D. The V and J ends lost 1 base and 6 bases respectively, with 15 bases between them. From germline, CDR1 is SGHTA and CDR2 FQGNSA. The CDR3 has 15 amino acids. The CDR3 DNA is TGTGCCAGCAGCTTAGGGTGGGCGGGAGGCGATGGCTACACCTTC. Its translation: CASSLGWAGGDGYTF.

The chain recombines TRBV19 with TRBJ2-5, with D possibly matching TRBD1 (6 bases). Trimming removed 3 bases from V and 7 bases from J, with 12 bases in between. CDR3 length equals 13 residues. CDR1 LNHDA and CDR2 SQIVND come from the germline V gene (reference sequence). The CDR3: CASSIRQGTTQYF. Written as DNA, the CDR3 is TGTGCCAGTAGTATCCGGCAGGGGACGACCCAGTACTTC.

CDR3 residues: CASSASGGVMGTEAFF. CDR3 nucleotides: TGTGCCAGCAGCGCCTCAGGCGGGGTAATGGGGACTGAAGCTTTCTTT. This sequence joins TRBV9 and TRBJ1-1; D call uncertain. The length of the CDR3 is 16 residues. Germline V gene lookup returns CDR1 SGDLS and CDR2 YYNGEE. With 3 bases removed from V and 5 bases from J, the gap between germline ends came to 20 bases.

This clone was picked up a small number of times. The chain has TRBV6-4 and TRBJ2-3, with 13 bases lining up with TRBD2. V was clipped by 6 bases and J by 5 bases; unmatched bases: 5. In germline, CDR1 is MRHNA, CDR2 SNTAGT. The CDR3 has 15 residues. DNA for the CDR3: TGTGCCAGCAGCCCGAGGACTAGCGGGGGAGATACGCAGTATTTT. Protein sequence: CASSPRTSGGDTQYF.

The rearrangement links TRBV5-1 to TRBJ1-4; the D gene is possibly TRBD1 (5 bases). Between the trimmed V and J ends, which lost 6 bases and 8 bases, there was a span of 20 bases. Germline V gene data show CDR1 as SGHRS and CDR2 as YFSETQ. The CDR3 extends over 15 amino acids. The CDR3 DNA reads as TGCGCCAGCACCGACGGGCGGGGGTTGGAGGAAAAACTGTTTTTT. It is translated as CASTDGRGLEEKLFF.

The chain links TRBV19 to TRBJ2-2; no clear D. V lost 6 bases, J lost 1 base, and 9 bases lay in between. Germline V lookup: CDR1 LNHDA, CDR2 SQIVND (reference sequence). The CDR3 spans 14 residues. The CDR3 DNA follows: TGTGCCAGTAGCCCACAGATGAACACCGGGGAGCTGTTTTTT. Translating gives CASSPQMNTGELFF.

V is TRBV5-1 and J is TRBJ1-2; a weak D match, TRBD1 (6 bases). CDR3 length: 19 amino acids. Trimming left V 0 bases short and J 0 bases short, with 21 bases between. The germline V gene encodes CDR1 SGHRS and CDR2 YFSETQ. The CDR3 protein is CASSLDWAVLDRPNYGYTF. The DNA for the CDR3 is TGCGCCAGCAGCTTGGACTGGGCGGTACTGGACAGACCTAACTATGGCTACACCTTC.

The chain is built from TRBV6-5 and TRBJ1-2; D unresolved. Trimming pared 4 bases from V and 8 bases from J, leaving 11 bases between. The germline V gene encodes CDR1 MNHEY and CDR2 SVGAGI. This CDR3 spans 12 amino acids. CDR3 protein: CASSSIGGGYTF. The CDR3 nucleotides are TGTGCCAGCAGTTCGATCGGAGGAGGCTACACCTTC.

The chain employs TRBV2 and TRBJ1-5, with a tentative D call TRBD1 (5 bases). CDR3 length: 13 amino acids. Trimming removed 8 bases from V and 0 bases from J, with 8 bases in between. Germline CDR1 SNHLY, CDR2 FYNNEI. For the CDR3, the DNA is TGTGCCAGCGAACAGGATAGCAATCAGCCCCAGCATTTT. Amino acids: CASEQDSNQPQHF.